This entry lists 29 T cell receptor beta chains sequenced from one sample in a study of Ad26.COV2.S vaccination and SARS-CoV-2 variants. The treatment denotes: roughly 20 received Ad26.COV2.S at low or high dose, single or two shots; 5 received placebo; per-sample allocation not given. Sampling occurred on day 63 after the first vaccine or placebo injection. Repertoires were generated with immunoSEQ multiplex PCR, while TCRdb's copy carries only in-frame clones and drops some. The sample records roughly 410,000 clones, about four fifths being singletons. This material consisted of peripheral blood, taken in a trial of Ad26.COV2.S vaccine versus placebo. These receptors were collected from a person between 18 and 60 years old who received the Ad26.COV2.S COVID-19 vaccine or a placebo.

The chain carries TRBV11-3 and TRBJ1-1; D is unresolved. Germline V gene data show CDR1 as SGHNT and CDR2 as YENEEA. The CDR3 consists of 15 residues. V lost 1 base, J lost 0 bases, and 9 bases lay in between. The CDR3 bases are TGTGCCAGCAGCTTAGGTGTAGCGGTGAACACTGAAGCTTTCTTT. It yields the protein CASSLGVAVNTEAFF.

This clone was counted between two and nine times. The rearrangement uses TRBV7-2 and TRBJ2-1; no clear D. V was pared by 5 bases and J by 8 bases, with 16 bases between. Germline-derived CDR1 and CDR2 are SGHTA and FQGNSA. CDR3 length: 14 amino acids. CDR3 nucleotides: TGTGCCAGCAGCCCGGGCCCCTCGCGCGATGAGCAGTTCTTC. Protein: CASSPGPSRDEQFF.

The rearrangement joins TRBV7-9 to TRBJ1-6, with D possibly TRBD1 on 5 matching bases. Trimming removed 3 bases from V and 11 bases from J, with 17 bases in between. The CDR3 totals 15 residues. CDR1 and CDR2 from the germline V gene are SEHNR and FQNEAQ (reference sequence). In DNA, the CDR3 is TGTGCCAGCAGCTTGTTAGGCGGCCGGGGGGCACCCCTCCACTTT. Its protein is CASSLLGGRGAPLHF. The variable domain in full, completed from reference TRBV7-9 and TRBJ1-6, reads DTGVSQNPRHKITKRGQNVTFRCDPISEHNRLYWYRQTLGQGPEFLTYFQNEAQLEKSRLLSDRFSAERPKGSFSTLEIQRTEQGDSAMYLCASSLLGGRGAPLHFGNGTRLTVT.

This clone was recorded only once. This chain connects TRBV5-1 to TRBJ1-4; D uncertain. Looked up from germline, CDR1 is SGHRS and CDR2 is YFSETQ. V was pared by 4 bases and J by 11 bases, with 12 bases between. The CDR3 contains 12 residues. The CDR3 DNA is TGCGCCAGCAGCGGCGTGGGGTTGAAACTGTTTTTT. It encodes CASSGVGLKLFF.

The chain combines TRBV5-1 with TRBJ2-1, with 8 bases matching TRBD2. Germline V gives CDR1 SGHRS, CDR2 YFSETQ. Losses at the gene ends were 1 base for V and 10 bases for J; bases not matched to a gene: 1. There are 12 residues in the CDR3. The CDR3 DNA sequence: TGCGCCAGCAGCTTGACGGGAGGGGAGCAGTTCTTC. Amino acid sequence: CASSLTGGEQFF.

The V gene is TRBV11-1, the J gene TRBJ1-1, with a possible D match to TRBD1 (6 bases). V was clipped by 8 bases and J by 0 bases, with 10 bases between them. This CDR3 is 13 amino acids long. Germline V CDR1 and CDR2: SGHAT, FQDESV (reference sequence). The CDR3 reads CASRDTLNTEAFF. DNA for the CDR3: TGTGCCAGCCGGGACACTCTGAACACTGAAGCTTTCTTT.

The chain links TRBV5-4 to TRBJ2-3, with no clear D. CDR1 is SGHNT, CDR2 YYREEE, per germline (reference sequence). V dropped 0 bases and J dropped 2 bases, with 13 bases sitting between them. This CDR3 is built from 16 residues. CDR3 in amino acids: CASSLAGKGITDTQYF. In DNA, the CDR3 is TGTGCCAGCAGCTTGGCCGGAAAGGGTATCACAGATACGCAGTATTTT. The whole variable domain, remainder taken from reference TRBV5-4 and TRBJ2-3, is ETGVTQSPTHLIKTRGQQVTLRCSSQSGHNTVSWYQQALGQGPQFIFQYYREEENGRGNFPPRFSGLQFPNYSSELNVNALELDDSALYLCASSLAGKGITDTQYFGPGTRLTVL.

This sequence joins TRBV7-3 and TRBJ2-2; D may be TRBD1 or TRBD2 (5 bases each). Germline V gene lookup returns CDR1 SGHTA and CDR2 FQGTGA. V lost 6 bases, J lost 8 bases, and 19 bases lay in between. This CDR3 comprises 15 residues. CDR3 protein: CASSPVGRGGGELFF. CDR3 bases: TGTGCCAGCAGTCCCGTGGGCCGGGGCGGAGGGGAGCTGTTTTTT.

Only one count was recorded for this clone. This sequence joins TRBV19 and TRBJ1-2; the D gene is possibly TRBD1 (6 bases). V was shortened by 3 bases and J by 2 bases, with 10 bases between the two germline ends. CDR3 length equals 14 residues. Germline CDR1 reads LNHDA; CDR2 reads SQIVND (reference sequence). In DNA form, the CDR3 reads TGTGCCAGTAGTATGGCCAGGGGAAACTATGGCTACACCTTC. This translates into CASSMARGNYGYTF.

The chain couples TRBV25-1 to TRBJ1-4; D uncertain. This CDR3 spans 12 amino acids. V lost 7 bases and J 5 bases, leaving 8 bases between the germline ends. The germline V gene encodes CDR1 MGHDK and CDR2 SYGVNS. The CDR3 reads CASTRVNEKLFF. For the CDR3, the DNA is TGTGCCAGCACCCGAGTGAATGAAAAACTGTTTTTT.

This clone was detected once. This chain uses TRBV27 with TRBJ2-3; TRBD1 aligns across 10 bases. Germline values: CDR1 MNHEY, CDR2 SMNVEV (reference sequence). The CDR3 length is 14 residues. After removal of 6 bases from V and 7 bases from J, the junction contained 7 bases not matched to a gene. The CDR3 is CASSHDRGLHTQYF. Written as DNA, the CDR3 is TGTGCCAGCAGCCACGACAGGGGGCTACATACGCAGTATTTT.

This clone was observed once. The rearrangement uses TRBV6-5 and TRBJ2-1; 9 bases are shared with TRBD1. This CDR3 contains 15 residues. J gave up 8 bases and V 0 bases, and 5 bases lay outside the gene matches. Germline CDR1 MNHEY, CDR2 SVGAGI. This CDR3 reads CASSYSTGGVYEQFF. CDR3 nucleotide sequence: TGTGCCAGCAGTTACTCGACAGGGGGAGTGTATGAGCAGTTCTTC.

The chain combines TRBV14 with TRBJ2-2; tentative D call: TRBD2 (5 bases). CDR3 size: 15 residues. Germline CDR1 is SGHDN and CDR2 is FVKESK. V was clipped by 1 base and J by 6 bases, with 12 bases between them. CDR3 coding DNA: TGTGCCAGCAGCCAAGTCCCCGGGATTCCCGGGGAGCTGTTTTTT. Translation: CASSQVPGIPGELFF.

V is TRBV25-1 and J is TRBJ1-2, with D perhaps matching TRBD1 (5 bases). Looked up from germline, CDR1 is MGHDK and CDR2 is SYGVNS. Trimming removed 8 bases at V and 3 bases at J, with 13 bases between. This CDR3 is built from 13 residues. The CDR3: CASRRGAHYGYTF. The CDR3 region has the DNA TGTGCCAGCCGCCGGGGCGCTCACTATGGCTACACCTTC.

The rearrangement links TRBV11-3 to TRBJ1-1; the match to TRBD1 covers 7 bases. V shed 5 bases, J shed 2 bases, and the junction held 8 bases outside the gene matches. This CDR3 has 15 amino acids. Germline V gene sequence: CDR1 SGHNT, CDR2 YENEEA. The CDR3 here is CASSEGQAFNTEAFF. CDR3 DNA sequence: TGTGCCAGCAGCGAAGGACAGGCTTTCAACACTGAAGCTTTCTTT.

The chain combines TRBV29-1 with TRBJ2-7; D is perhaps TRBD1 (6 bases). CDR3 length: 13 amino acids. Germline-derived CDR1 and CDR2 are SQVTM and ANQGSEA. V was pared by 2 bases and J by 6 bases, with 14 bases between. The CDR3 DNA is TGCAGCGTTGAACAACAGGGAGCCGGCGAGCAGTACTTC. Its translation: CSVEQQGAGEQYF.

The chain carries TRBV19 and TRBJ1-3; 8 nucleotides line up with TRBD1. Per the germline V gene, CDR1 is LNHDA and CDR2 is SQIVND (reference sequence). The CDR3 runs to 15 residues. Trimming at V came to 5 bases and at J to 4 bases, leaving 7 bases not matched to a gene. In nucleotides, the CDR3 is TGTGCCAGTAGTGTAGGACAGGGTGACGGAAACACCATATATTTT. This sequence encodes CASSVGQGDGNTIYF.

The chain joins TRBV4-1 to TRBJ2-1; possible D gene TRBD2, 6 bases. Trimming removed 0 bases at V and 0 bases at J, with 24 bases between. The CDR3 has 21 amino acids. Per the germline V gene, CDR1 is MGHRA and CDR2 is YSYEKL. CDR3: CASSQEGTGRETESSYNEQFF. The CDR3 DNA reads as TGCGCCAGCAGCCAAGAGGGTACGGGACGGGAGACTGAGAGCTCCTACAATGAGCAGTTCTTC.

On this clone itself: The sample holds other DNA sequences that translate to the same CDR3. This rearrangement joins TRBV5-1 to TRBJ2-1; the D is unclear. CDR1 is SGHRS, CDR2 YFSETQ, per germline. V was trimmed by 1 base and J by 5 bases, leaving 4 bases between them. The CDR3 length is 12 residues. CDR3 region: CASSLSNNEQFF. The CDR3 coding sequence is TGCGCCAGCAGCTTGAGCAACAATGAGCAGTTCTTC.

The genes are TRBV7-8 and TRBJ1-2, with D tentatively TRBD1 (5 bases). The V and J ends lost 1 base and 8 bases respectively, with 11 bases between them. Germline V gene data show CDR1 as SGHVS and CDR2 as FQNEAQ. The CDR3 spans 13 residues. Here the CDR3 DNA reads TGTGCCAGCAGCTTAGGAGGGGATGGAGGCTACACCTTC. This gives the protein CASSLGGDGGYTF.

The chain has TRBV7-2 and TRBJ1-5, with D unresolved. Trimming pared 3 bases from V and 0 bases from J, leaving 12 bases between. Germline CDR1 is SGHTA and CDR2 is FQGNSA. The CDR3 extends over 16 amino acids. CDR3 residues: CASSFTGPLSNQPQHF. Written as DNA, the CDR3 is TGTGCCAGCAGCTTTACCGGGCCACTTAGCAATCAGCCCCAGCATTTT.

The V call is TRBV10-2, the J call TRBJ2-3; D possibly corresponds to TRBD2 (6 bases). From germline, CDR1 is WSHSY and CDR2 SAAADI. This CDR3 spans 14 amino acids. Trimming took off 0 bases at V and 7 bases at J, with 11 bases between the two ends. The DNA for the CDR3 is TGCGCCAGCAGTGAGTCCGGGACTGGCTATACGCAGTATTTT. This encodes CASSESGTGYTQYF.

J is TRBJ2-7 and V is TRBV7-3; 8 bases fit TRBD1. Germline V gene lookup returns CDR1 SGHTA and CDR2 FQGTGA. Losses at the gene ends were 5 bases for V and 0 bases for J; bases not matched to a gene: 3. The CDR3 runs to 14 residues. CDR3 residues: CASSPGQDSYEQYF. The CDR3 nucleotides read TGTGCCAGCAGCCCGGGACAGGACTCCTACGAGCAGTACTTC. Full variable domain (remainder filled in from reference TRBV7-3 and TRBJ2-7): GAGVSQTPSNKVTEKGKYVELRCDPISGHTALYWYRQSLGQGPEFLIYFQGTGAADDSGLPNDRFFAVRPEGSVSTLKIQRTERGDSAVYLCASSPGQDSYEQYFGPGTRLTVT.

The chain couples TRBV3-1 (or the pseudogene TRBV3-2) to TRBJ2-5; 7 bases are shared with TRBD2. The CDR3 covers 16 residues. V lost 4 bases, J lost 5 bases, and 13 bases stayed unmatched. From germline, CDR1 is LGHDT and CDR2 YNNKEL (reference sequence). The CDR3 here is CASSPLWGVLAETQYF. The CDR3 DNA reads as TGTGCCAGCAGCCCTCTCTGGGGGGTACTAGCGGAGACCCAGTACTTC.

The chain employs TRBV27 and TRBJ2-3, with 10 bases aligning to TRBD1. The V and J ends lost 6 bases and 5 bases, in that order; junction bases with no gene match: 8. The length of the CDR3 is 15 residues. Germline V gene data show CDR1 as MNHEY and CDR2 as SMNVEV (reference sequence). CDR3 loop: CASSPYRDRGDTQYF. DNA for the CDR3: TGTGCCAGCAGCCCGTACCGGGACAGGGGAGATACGCAGTATTTT.

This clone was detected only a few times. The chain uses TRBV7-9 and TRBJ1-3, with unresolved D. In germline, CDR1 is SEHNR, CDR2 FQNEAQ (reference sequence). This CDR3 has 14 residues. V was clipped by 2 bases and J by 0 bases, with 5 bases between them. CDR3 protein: CASSLSLSGNTIYF. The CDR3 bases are TGTGCCAGCAGCTTAAGCCTCTCTGGAAACACCATATATTTT.

DNA of the CDR3: TGTGCCAGCAGTTACGGAAGAGGGGGCAAGGACACTGAAGCTTTCTTT. It codes for CASSYGRGGKDTEAFF. The chain carries TRBV6-5 and TRBJ1-1; TRBD1 aligns across 7 bases. V shed 2 bases, J shed 3 bases, and the junction held 9 bases outside the gene matches. The CDR3 is made up of 16 amino acids. Germline V gives CDR1 MNHEY, CDR2 SVGAGI.

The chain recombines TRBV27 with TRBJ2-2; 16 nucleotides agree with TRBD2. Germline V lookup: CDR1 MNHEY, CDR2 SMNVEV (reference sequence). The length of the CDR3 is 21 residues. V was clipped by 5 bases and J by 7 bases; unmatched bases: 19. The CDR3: CASSISPSGTSGRAWNGELFF. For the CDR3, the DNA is TGTGCCAGCAGTATTTCACCGTCCGGGACTAGCGGGAGGGCCTGGAACGGGGAGCTGTTTTTT.

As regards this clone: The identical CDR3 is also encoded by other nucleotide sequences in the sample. In DNA form, the CDR3 reads TGTGCCATCAGTGGGGGATACGAGCAGTACTTC. Protein sequence: CAISGGYEQYF. The chain has TRBV10-3 and TRBJ2-7; no clear D gene. The V and J ends lost 4 bases and 4 bases respectively, with 5 bases between them. The germline gives CDR1 ENHRY, CDR2 SYGVKD. This CDR3 comprises 11 residues.